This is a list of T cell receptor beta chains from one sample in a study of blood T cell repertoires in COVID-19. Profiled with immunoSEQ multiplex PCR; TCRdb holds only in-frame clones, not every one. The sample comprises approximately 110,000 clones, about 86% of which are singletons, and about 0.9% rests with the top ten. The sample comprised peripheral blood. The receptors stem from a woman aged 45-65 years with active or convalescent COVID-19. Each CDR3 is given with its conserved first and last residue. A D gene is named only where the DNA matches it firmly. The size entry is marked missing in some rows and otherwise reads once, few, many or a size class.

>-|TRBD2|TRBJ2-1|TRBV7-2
TGTGCCAGCAGCGTCCCTAGCGGGGGTTATGGGCAGTTCTTC
CASSVPSGGYGQFF
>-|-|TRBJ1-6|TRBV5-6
TGCGCCAGCAGCCCCGGACAGCTGCAAGATTCACCCCTCCACTTT
CASSPGQLQDSPLHF
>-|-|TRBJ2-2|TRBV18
TGTGCCAGCTCACCGCGGGATATCACCGGGGAGCTGTTTTTT
CASSPRDITGELFF
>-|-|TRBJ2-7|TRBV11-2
TGTGCCAGCAGACCGCTCGGGGGAACTAGGACCTACGAGCAGTACTTC
CASRPLGGTRTYEQYF
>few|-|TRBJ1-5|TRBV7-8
TGTGCCAGCACGGGGGGAGGGGGACAGCCCCAGCATTTT
CASTGGGGQPQHF
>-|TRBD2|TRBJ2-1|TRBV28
TGTGCCAGCAGTTACCTCGGACTAGCGGGAGATGAGCAGTTCTTC
CASSYLGLAGDEQFF
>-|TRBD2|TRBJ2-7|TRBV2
TGTGCCACCAGGACTAGCGATTACGAGCAGTACTTC
CATRTSDYEQYF
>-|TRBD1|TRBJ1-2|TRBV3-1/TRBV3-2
TGTGCCAGCAGCCGCCGGGACAGGGCAGGCGGCTACACCTTC
CASSRRDRAGGYTF
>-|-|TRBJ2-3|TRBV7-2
TGTGCCAGCAGCTTGGACAAGGATACGCAGTATTTT
CASSLDKDTQYF
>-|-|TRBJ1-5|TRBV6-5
TGTGCCAGCAGTAACACGGGGGGGGATCAGCCCCAGCATTTT
CASSNTGGDQPQHF
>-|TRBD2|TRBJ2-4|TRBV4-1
TGCGCCAGCAGCAAACCCTCAGCGGGAGACAAGTACTTC
CASSKPSAGDKYF
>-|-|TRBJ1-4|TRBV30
TGTGCCTGGAGAGGGCAGGGCGTTGGTGAAAAACTGTTTTTT
CAWRGQGVGEKLFF
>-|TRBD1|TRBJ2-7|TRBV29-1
TGCAGCGTTGAAGGGACAGGTCGACCCTACGAGCAGTACTTC
CSVEGTGRPYEQYF
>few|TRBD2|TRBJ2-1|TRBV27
TGTGCCAGCAGTCCCCTCGGAGCGGGAGCCAACAATGAGCAGTTCTTC
CASSPLGAGANNEQFF
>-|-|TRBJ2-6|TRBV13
TGTGCCAGCAGCTTAGGTGCAGGCTCTGGGGCCAACGTCCTGACTTTC
CASSLGAGSGANVLTF
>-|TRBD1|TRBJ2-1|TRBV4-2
TGTGCCAGCAGCCATGCCGGGACAGGGGGCACGAATGAGCAGTTCTTC
CASSHAGTGGTNEQFF
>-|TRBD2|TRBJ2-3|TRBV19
TGTGCCAGTAGTATCGGGGGGTACGGCACAGATACGCAGTATTTT
CASSIGGYGTDTQYF
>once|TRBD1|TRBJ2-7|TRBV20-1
TGCAGTCCAGGACAGGGAGGCGAGCAGTACTTC
CSPGQGGEQYF
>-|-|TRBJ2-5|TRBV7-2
TGTGCCAGCAGCTTATACACCTTTGGAGAGACCCAGTACTTC
CASSLYTFGETQYF
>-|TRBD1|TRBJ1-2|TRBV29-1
TGCAGCGTTGAAGATGACAGGGGTGGCTACACCTTC
CSVEDDRGGYTF
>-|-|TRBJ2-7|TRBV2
TGTGCCAGGAGACGCTCTGGGGCCCACGAGCAGTACTTC
CARRRSGAHEQYF
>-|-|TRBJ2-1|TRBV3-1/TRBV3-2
TGTGCCAGCAGCCAGGTGGCAGGGGAAGATGAGCAGTTCTTC
CASSQVAGEDEQFF
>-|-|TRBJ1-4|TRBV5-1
TGCGCCAGCAGCTTGGCCCCCAAGGGGCAGGGAACTAATGAAAAACTGTTTTTT
CASSLAPKGQGTNEKLFF
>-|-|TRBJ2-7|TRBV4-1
TGCGCCAGCAGCCAAGGGGGAGTTGTGAACGAGCAGTACTTC
CASSQGGVVNEQYF
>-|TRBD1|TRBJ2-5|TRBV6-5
TGTGCCAGCAGTCGGGACAGAACAGAGACCCAGTACTTC
CASSRDRTETQYF
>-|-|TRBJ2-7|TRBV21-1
TGTGCCAGCAGCGGACAGGGTTCAAGGGCCTCCTACGAGCAGTACTTC
CASSGQGSRASYEQYF
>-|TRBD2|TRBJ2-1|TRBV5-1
TGCGCCAGCAGCCCGACTAGCGGGAGCTCCTACAATGAGCAGTTCTTC
CASSPTSGSSYNEQFF
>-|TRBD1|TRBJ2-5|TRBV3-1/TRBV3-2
TGTGCCAGCAGCCACTGGGACAGGGAAGAGACCCAGTACTTC
CASSHWDREETQYF
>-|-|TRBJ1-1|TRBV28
TGTGCCAGCAGTTTCTTACGGGACACTGAAGCTTTCTTT
CASSFLRDTEAFF
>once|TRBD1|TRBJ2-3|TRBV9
TGTGCCAGCAGCGTAGGGGCAGGGGGTGGGAATACGCAGTATTTT
CASSVGAGGGNTQYF
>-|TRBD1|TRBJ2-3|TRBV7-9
TGTGCCAGCAGCCGCTGGGACAGCTCAGATACGCAGTATTTT
CASSRWDSSDTQYF
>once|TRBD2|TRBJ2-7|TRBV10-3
TGTGCCATCAGTGAGCTAGGGACTATTTACGAGCAGTACTTC
CAISELGTIYEQYF